Listed below are T cell receptor beta chains from one sample, sequenced in a study of T cells in Graves' hyperthyroidism and ophthalmopathy. TCRdb redid the calling of the multiplex PCR reads with MiXCR, one entry per CDR3 protein. The repertoire consists of 300,000 to 450,000 distinct CDR3 sequences, with approximately 13% occurring once and the leading ten covering 9% to 9.5%. The specimen was blood. Source of these receptors: a woman aged 18 to 35 with Graves' hyperthyroidism. CDR3s include the opening cysteine and the closing phenylalanine or tryptophan. Each record gives: J gene, V gene, D gene, clone size, CDR3 DNA, CDR3 protein. D genes are given only for firm matches. Rows may omit the clone size; those that give it use once, few, many or a size class.

j_gene: TRBJ1-2; v_gene: TRBV28; d_gene: .; abundance: many; CDR3nt: TGTGCCAGCAGTTTACCCGGTTACGGTCTTTATGGCTACACCTTC; CDR3aa: CASSLPGYGLYGYTF
j_gene: TRBJ2-2; v_gene: TRBV3-1; d_gene: .; abundance: many; CDR3nt: TGTGCCAGTAAATCCCCCCCCACCGGGGAGCTGTTTTTT; CDR3aa: CASKSPPTGELFF
j_gene: TRBJ2-5; v_gene: TRBV6-1; d_gene: TRBD2; abundance: few; CDR3nt: TGTGCCAGCAGCCGACGGACTAGCGGGCAAGAGACCCAGTACTTC; CDR3aa: CASSRRTSGQETQYF
j_gene: TRBJ2-1; v_gene: TRBV12-3/TRBV12-4; d_gene: TRBD2; abundance: many; CDR3nt: TGTGCCTCAGCGGGGGGGGTCGATGAGCAGTTCTTC; CDR3aa: CASAGGVDEQFF
j_gene: TRBJ1-2; v_gene: TRBV3-1; d_gene: .; abundance: many; CDR3nt: TGTGCCAGCAGCCATGGGTACAGCTATGGCTACACCTTC; CDR3aa: CASSHGYSYGYTF
j_gene: TRBJ1-6; v_gene: TRBV30; d_gene: TRBD1; abundance: many; CDR3nt: TGTGCCTGGAAAGGACAGGGTAATTCACCCCTCCACTTT; CDR3aa: CAWKGQGNSPLHF
j_gene: TRBJ2-5; v_gene: TRBV12-3/TRBV12-4; d_gene: .; abundance: many; CDR3nt: TGTGCCAGCAGGGACACAACAAGGGGGACCCAGTACTTC; CDR3aa: CASRDTTRGTQYF
j_gene: TRBJ2-5; v_gene: TRBV19; d_gene: TRBD2; abundance: .; CDR3nt: TGTGCCAGTAGTAACCAAGCGGGAGACCAGGAGACCCAGTACTTC; CDR3aa: CASSNQAGDQETQYF
j_gene: TRBJ2-5; v_gene: TRBV28; d_gene: TRBD1; abundance: many; CDR3nt: TGTGCCAGCAGTTTCGGGACAGGGAGGGAGACCCAGTACTTC; CDR3aa: CASSFGTGRETQYF
j_gene: TRBJ2-5; v_gene: TRBV30; d_gene: .; abundance: many; CDR3nt: TGTGCCTGGACCGCTTTGGACAGCAAGAAGACCCAGTACTTC; CDR3aa: CAWTALDSKKTQYF
j_gene: TRBJ2-3; v_gene: TRBV7-8; d_gene: TRBD2; abundance: .; CDR3nt: TGTGCCAGCAGCTTAGGTAGCGGGAGAACAGATACGCAGTATTTT; CDR3aa: CASSLGSGRTDTQYF
j_gene: TRBJ1-2; v_gene: TRBV12-3/TRBV12-4; d_gene: .; abundance: many; CDR3nt: TGTGCCAGCAGTCTACCTGGGGGCGACGGCTATGGCTACACCTTC; CDR3aa: CASSLPGGDGYGYTF
j_gene: TRBJ2-7; v_gene: TRBV28; d_gene: .; abundance: many; CDR3nt: TGTGCCAGCAGTTCGCCCCAGGGATTCTACGAGCAGTACTTC; CDR3aa: CASSSPQGFYEQYF
j_gene: TRBJ2-7; v_gene: TRBV4-1; d_gene: .; abundance: many; CDR3nt: TGCGCCAGCAGCCAGAACATGGGGTCGCCCTACGAGCAGTACTTC; CDR3aa: CASSQNMGSPYEQYF
j_gene: TRBJ1-2; v_gene: TRBV4-2; d_gene: TRBD1; abundance: .; CDR3nt: TGTGCCAGCAGCCAGTTACAGGGGTCGGACTATGGCTACACCTTC; CDR3aa: CASSQLQGSDYGYTF
j_gene: TRBJ2-7; v_gene: TRBV6-1; d_gene: .; abundance: many; CDR3nt: TGTGCCACCCGTCCAACAGGGAGGTACGAGCAGTACTTC; CDR3aa: CATRPTGRYEQYF
j_gene: TRBJ2-7; v_gene: TRBV7-6; d_gene: TRBD1; abundance: .; CDR3nt: TGTGCCAGCAGCTTAAGGGACAGGGCCCACGAGCAGTACTTC; CDR3aa: CASSLRDRAHEQYF
j_gene: TRBJ2-3; v_gene: TRBV7-2; d_gene: TRBD2; abundance: many; CDR3nt: TGTGCCAGCAGCTTAGTAGCGGGGGGGATGGCAGATACGCAGTATTTT; CDR3aa: CASSLVAGGMADTQYF
j_gene: TRBJ2-3; v_gene: TRBV28; d_gene: TRBD2; abundance: many; CDR3nt: TGTGCCAGCAGTTTAGCGGGACTAACTCACACAGATACGCAGTATTTT; CDR3aa: CASSLAGLTHTDTQYF
j_gene: TRBJ1-6; v_gene: TRBV12-3/TRBV12-4; d_gene: .; abundance: many; CDR3nt: TGTGCCAGCAGTTTTAGAGGGGATAATTCACCCCTCCACTTT; CDR3aa: CASSFRGDNSPLHF
j_gene: TRBJ1-1; v_gene: TRBV6-1; d_gene: .; abundance: many; CDR3nt: TGTGCCAGCACCAGATCCGGGACGGTGAACACTGAAGCTTTCTTT; CDR3aa: CASTRSGTVNTEAFF
j_gene: TRBJ1-3; v_gene: TRBV18; d_gene: .; abundance: .; CDR3nt: TGTGCCAGCTCACCATCTAGGGAAGCCTCTGGAAACACCATATATTTT; CDR3aa: CASSPSREASGNTIYF
j_gene: TRBJ2-5; v_gene: TRBV7-9; d_gene: .; abundance: .; CDR3nt: TGTGCCAGCAGCTTACGGGGGCAGGGGGGAGAGACCCAGTACTTC; CDR3aa: CASSLRGQGGETQYF
j_gene: TRBJ2-7; v_gene: TRBV19; d_gene: TRBD2; abundance: many; CDR3nt: TGTGCCAGTAGTCCAGCGGGACCCTCCGGGTACGAGCAGTACTTC; CDR3aa: CASSPAGPSGYEQYF
j_gene: TRBJ2-5; v_gene: TRBV5-6; d_gene: .; abundance: many; CDR3nt: TGTGCCAGCAGCTTGGCCGGCCAGGACCAAGAGACCCAGTACTTC; CDR3aa: CASSLAGQDQETQYF
j_gene: TRBJ1-1; v_gene: TRBV20-1; d_gene: TRBD1; abundance: once; CDR3nt: TGCAGTGCTAGATCGGCAGGGGGCATGAACACTGAAGCTTTCTTT; CDR3aa: CSARSAGGMNTEAFF
j_gene: TRBJ2-1; v_gene: TRBV11-2; d_gene: TRBD2; abundance: .; CDR3nt: TGTGCCAGCAGCTTAGGGCGGACTAGCGGGGGAGCTGGCAATGAGCAGTTCTTC; CDR3aa: CASSLGRTSGGAGNEQFF
j_gene: TRBJ2-7; v_gene: TRBV6-1; d_gene: TRBD2; abundance: many; CDR3nt: TGTGCCAGCAGTGCCCTAGCGGGGCCCTACGAGCAGTACTTC; CDR3aa: CASSALAGPYEQYF
j_gene: TRBJ2-2; v_gene: TRBV20-1; d_gene: TRBD2; abundance: many; CDR3nt: TGCAGTGCTAGGAGCGGGAGCGCGCCCGGGGAGCTGTTTTTT; CDR3aa: CSARSGSAPGELFF
j_gene: TRBJ1-1; v_gene: TRBV28; d_gene: .; abundance: .; CDR3nt: TGTGCCAGCAGTTTAGGGGGGCGATTGAACACTGAAGCTTTCTTT; CDR3aa: CASSLGGRLNTEAFF
j_gene: TRBJ2-3; v_gene: TRBV5-1; d_gene: .; abundance: many; CDR3nt: TGCGCCAGCAGCTTTAATAAGCCGGGCACCGAGGGTACGCAGTATTTT; CDR3aa: CASSFNKPGTEGTQYF
j_gene: TRBJ1-3; v_gene: TRBV6-1; d_gene: .; abundance: .; CDR3nt: TGTGCCAGCAGCCCAGATACTTACACCATATATTTT; CDR3aa: CASSPDTYTIYF
j_gene: TRBJ2-7; v_gene: TRBV20-1; d_gene: TRBD1; abundance: many; CDR3nt: TGCAGTGCTAGTAGGGACAGCGCCTACGAGCAGTACTTC; CDR3aa: CSASRDSAYEQYF
j_gene: TRBJ2-5; v_gene: TRBV4-3; d_gene: TRBD2; abundance: few; CDR3nt: TGCGCCAGCAGCCAAGACGGCGCTAGCGGGAGTGGAGAGACCCAGTACTTC; CDR3aa: CASSQDGASGSGETQYF
j_gene: TRBJ1-1; v_gene: TRBV6-2/TRBV6-3; d_gene: .; abundance: few; CDR3nt: TGTGCCAGCAGTCGAAGATGGGAAGACACTGAAGCTTTCTTT; CDR3aa: CASSRRWEDTEAFF
j_gene: TRBJ1-1; v_gene: TRBV29-1; d_gene: .; abundance: many; CDR3nt: TGCAGCGTTGAGTCTTTGATGAACACTGAAGCTTTCTTT; CDR3aa: CSVESLMNTEAFF
j_gene: TRBJ1-1; v_gene: TRBV6-6; d_gene: .; abundance: many; CDR3nt: TGTGCCAGCAGTTACTCGACAGGAAGCGTAAACACTGAAGCTTTCTTT; CDR3aa: CASSYSTGSVNTEAFF
j_gene: TRBJ2-7; v_gene: TRBV4-2; d_gene: TRBD1; abundance: many; CDR3nt: TGTGCCAGCAGCCCATCCCCGGGACAGGGGGCCGGAAAGCAGTACTTC; CDR3aa: CASSPSPGQGAGKQYF
j_gene: TRBJ1-1; v_gene: TRBV28; d_gene: .; abundance: many; CDR3nt: TGTGCCAGCAGTTTAGGGCCTGTTTTAGGGAACACTGAAGCTTTCTTT; CDR3aa: CASSLGPVLGNTEAFF
j_gene: TRBJ2-3; v_gene: TRBV13; d_gene: .; abundance: many; CDR3nt: TGTGCCAGCAGCTTAAACTCCGGAACCAGGGTCACAGATACGCAGTATTTT; CDR3aa: CASSLNSGTRVTDTQYF
j_gene: TRBJ2-5; v_gene: TRBV6-1; d_gene: TRBD2; abundance: many; CDR3nt: TGTGCCAGCCCTCTCAAAACTAGCGGGAGGGAGACCCAGTACTTC; CDR3aa: CASPLKTSGRETQYF
j_gene: TRBJ2-1; v_gene: TRBV7-2; d_gene: .; abundance: many; CDR3nt: TGTGCCAGCAGCAAATTGGCCCCCCACTTTGTGAGCGGCTCCTACAATGAGCAGTTCTTC; CDR3aa: CASSKLAPHFVSGSYNEQFF
j_gene: TRBJ2-1; v_gene: TRBV19; d_gene: TRBD2; abundance: many; CDR3nt: TGTGCCAGTAGATTTGGGGCTAGCGGGAGCCCACACCGCTACAATGAGCAGTTCTTC; CDR3aa: CASRFGASGSPHRYNEQFF
j_gene: TRBJ1-2; v_gene: TRBV9; d_gene: .; abundance: .; CDR3nt: TGTGCCAGCAGCGTAGCCGGGGGCCCCTATGGCTACACCTTC; CDR3aa: CASSVAGGPYGYTF
j_gene: TRBJ1-6; v_gene: TRBV3-1; d_gene: TRBD1; abundance: many; CDR3nt: TGTGCCAGCAGCCAAGATTTGGGACAGGTCGGTTCACCCCTCCACTTT; CDR3aa: CASSQDLGQVGSPLHF
j_gene: TRBJ1-2; v_gene: TRBV28; d_gene: TRBD1; abundance: .; CDR3nt: TGTGCCAGCAAAATACCACAGGGGGAGGGTGGCTACACCTTC; CDR3aa: CASKIPQGEGGYTF
j_gene: TRBJ2-5; v_gene: TRBV2; d_gene: TRBD1; abundance: many; CDR3nt: TGTGCCAGCAGTGGGGACAGGGTGATATACTTC; CDR3aa: CASSGDRVIYF
j_gene: TRBJ2-1; v_gene: TRBV20-1; d_gene: TRBD2; abundance: many; CDR3nt: TGCAGTGCTAGTGGGATTTATGCGGGAGGGCCCTCGGATGAGCAGTTCTTC; CDR3aa: CSASGIYAGGPSDEQFF
j_gene: TRBJ2-7; v_gene: TRBV20-1; d_gene: TRBD2; abundance: many; CDR3nt: TGCAGTGCTAGGACGGGACTAGCGGGAGGCGAGCAGTACTTC; CDR3aa: CSARTGLAGGEQYF
j_gene: TRBJ2-1; v_gene: TRBV6-2/TRBV6-3; d_gene: TRBD2; abundance: many; CDR3nt: TGTGCCAGCAGTTTAGGGACTAGCGGGAGGCCTGAGCAGTTCTTC; CDR3aa: CASSLGTSGRPEQFF
j_gene: TRBJ2-5; v_gene: TRBV6-5; d_gene: .; abundance: many; CDR3nt: TGTGCCAGCAGTTACAGCCTCAGGGGAGGTCGAGAGACCCAGTACTTC; CDR3aa: CASSYSLRGGRETQYF
j_gene: TRBJ2-3; v_gene: TRBV28; d_gene: TRBD2; abundance: many; CDR3nt: TGTGCCAGCAGTCAAAGCGATATCCGACTAGCGGGGTTGCGCACAGATACGCAGTATTTT; CDR3aa: CASSQSDIRLAGLRTDTQYF
j_gene: TRBJ1-2; v_gene: TRBV20-1; d_gene: .; abundance: many; CDR3nt: TGCAGTGCTCCCCCGGGACAAAAGGAGGACTATGGCTACACCTTC; CDR3aa: CSAPPGQKEDYGYTF
j_gene: TRBJ2-1; v_gene: TRBV29-1; d_gene: .; abundance: .; CDR3nt: TGCAGCGTTGAAGCAGGGGGGGTCGAAGGGGACAATGAGCAGTTCTTC; CDR3aa: CSVEAGGVEGDNEQFF
j_gene: TRBJ2-3; v_gene: TRBV7-9; d_gene: .; abundance: many; CDR3nt: TGTGCCAGCAGCTCCGGGACATGGGCAGATACGCAGTATTTT; CDR3aa: CASSSGTWADTQYF
j_gene: TRBJ2-7; v_gene: TRBV24-1; d_gene: .; abundance: .; CDR3nt: TGTGCCACCAGTGATTCCGGACTTTACGAGCAGTACTTC; CDR3aa: CATSDSGLYEQYF
j_gene: TRBJ2-3; v_gene: TRBV6-1; d_gene: .; abundance: many; CDR3nt: TGTGCCAGCAGTTATCCCGGTGCGAAGACGCAGTATTTT; CDR3aa: CASSYPGAKTQYF
j_gene: TRBJ2-7; v_gene: TRBV3-1; d_gene: TRBD2; abundance: many; CDR3nt: TGTGCCAGCAGCCGTACTAGCGGGGGGCGATACGAGCAGTACTTC; CDR3aa: CASSRTSGGRYEQYF
j_gene: TRBJ2-5; v_gene: TRBV29-1; d_gene: TRBD1; abundance: many; CDR3nt: TGCAGCGTTGAAGAGTCAGGACGACAGGGTTGGGAGACCCAGTACTTC; CDR3aa: CSVEESGRQGWETQYF
j_gene: TRBJ2-7; v_gene: TRBV5-1; d_gene: .; abundance: many; CDR3nt: TGCGCCAGCAGCTTTTACAGGGAAGGGGTCGAGCAGTACTTC; CDR3aa: CASSFYREGVEQYF